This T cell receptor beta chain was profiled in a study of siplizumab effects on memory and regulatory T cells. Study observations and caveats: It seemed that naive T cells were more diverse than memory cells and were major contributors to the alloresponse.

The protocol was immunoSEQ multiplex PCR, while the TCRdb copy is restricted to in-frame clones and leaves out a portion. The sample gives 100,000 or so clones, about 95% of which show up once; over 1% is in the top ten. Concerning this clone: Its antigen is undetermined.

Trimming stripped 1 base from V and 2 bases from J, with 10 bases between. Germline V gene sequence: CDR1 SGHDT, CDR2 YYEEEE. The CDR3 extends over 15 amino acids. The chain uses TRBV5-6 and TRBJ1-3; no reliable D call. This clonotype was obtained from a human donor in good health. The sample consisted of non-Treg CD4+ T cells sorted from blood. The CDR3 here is CASSLRWRTGNTIYF. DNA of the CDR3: TGTGCCAGCAGCTTGAGGTGGAGGACTGGAAACACCATATATTTT.